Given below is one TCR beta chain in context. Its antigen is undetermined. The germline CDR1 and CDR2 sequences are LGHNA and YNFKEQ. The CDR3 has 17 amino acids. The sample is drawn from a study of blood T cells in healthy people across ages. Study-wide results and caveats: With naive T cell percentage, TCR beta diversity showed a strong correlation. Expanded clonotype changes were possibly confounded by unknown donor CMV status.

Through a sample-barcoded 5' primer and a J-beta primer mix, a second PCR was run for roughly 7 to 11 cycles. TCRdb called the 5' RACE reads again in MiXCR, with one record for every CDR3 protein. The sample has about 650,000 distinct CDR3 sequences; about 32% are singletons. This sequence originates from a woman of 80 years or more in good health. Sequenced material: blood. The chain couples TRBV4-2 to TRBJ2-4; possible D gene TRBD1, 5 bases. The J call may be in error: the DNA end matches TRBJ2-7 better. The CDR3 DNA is TGTGCCAGCAGCCAAGAAGGCTGGGGCGCCAGCTCCTACGAGCAGTACTTC. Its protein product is CASSQEGWGASSYEQYF.